The 3 T cell receptor beta chains given below trace back to one sample, sequenced in a study of cytomegalovirus exposure and HLA in healthy donors. The PCR had 60 Vbeta and 13 Jbeta primers. Method: immunoSEQ multiplex PCR; TCRdb's copy keeps in-frame clones and lacks some. The repertoire holds approximately 100,000 clones, with around 80% as singletons. Input material: PBMCs. These receptors all stem from a man younger than 30 in good health and CMV-seropositive.

The chain carries TRBV6-5 and TRBJ2-7; TRBD2 is a possible D gene (7 bases). Trimming took 6 bases from V and 6 from J, leaving 9 bases between them. Germline CDR1 is MNHEY and CDR2 is SVGAGI. The CDR3 spans 11 residues. The CDR3 DNA sequence: TGTGCCAGCAGGGCGGGGGCCGAGCAGTACTTC. Amino acid sequence: CASRAGAEQYF.

This sequence joins TRBV7-3 and TRBJ2-1; 7 nucleotides align to TRBD2. Germline CDR1 is SGHTA and CDR2 is FQGTGA. The CDR3 runs to 15 residues. Losses at the gene ends were 5 bases for V and 4 bases for J; bases not matched to a gene: 8. In DNA, the CDR3 is TGTGCCAGCAGCAAAGGACGGGGGGATTACAATGAGCAGTTCTTC. Encoded protein: CASSKGRGDYNEQFF.

The J gene is TRBJ2-7, the V gene TRBV7-8; no definite D call. Trimming removed 1 base at V and 0 bases at J, with 7 bases between. Germline-derived CDR1 and CDR2 are SGHVS and FQNEAQ. The CDR3 runs to 14 residues. The CDR3 spells CASSLDRYSYEQYF. DNA for the CDR3: TGTGCCAGCAGCTTAGACAGATACTCCTACGAGCAGTACTTC.